The T cell receptor beta chain under discussion was sequenced for a study of identical twins. This clonotype came up a few times. The germline V gene encodes CDR1 MNHNS and CDR2 SASEGT. J was trimmed by 0 bases and V by 6 bases; bases with no gene match: 2. The CDR3 runs to 15 residues. TCRdb re-analysed the 5' RACE reads in MiXCR, keeping a single row per CDR3 protein. The data contain under 250,000 distinct CDR3 sequences, roughly 13% of them singletons. This sample also belongs to another study, concerning yellow fever vaccine responses in identical twins.

This TCR came from a woman under 30 in good health. The specimen was memory (CD45RO+) T cells sorted from blood. The chain combines TRBV6-1 with TRBJ2-2; 9 nucleotides match TRBD1. Here the CDR3 reads CASRRTGANTGELFF. The CDR3, as DNA: TGTGCCAGCAGGCGGACAGGGGCGAACACCGGGGAGCTGTTTTTT.